These 24 T cell receptor beta chains originate from one sample sequenced in a study of neoadjuvant nivolumab and ipilimumab in lung cancer. TCRdb's copy holds only in-frame clones and misses some; the assay was immunoSEQ multiplex PCR. The profile shows about 30,000 clones, more than 80% of them singletons. Sequenced here: tumor tissue, sampled after neoadjuvant nivolumab, alone or with ipilimumab, at or shortly before surgery. These TCRs come from an adult with non-small cell lung cancer.

The gene calls are TRBV7-2 and TRBJ1-6, with 9 bases fitting TRBD1. CDR1 and CDR2 from the germline V gene are SGHTA and FQGNSA. CDR3 length: 16 residues. J lost 5 bases, V lost 3 bases, and 5 bases had no gene match. The CDR3 DNA follows: TGTGCCAGCAGCTTGAACAGGGGGCCGGATAATTCACCCCTCCACTTT. Residues: CASSLNRGPDNSPLHF.

The chain joins TRBV6-1 to TRBJ1-5; D not certain. CDR3 length: 12 amino acids. V lost 4 bases and J 2 bases, leaving 3 bases between the germline ends. CDR1 and CDR2 (germline): MNHNS, SASEGT. For the CDR3, the DNA is TGTGCCAGCAGTGTACGCAATCAGCCCCAGCATTTT. This gives the protein CASSVRNQPQHF.

This clone was observed a few times. The CDR3 DNA is TGTGCCTGGGACCCCGGGGGCGGCACTGAAGCTTTCTTT. Residues: CAWDPGGGTEAFF. This chain joins TRBV30 and TRBJ1-1; D may be TRBD1 (6 bases). The CDR3 covers 13 residues. Trimming removed 5 bases at V and 4 bases at J, with 14 bases between. In germline, CDR1 is GTSNPN, CDR2 SVGIG (reference sequence).

The gene calls are TRBV7-9 and TRBJ2-5; the D is unclear. The length of the CDR3 is 13 residues. Trimming shortened V by 1 base and J by 3 bases, and 6 bases separated the two germline ends. Germline V gene data show CDR1 as SEHNR and CDR2 as FQNEAQ (reference sequence). The CDR3 here is CASSLGGKETQYF. The CDR3 DNA sequence: TGTGCCAGCAGCTTAGGCGGTAAAGAGACCCAGTACTTC.

The CDR3 bases are TGTGCCAGCAGTTTATGGGGACAGACAAGAAGCTCTGGGGCCAACGTCCTGACTTTC. Translated: CASSLWGQTRSSGANVLTF. The rearrangement uses TRBV28 and TRBJ2-6, with TRBD1 matching over 7 bases. V lost 0 bases, J lost 0 bases, and 8 bases stayed unmatched. CDR1 and CDR2 (germline): MDHEN, SYDVKM. CDR3 length equals 19 residues.

This clone occurred a few times. V is TRBV30 and J is TRBJ1-1, with a possible D match to TRBD1 (6 bases). Germline lookup yields CDR1 GTSNPN and CDR2 SVGIG (reference sequence). The CDR3 has 13 residues. V was trimmed by 6 bases and J by 5 bases, leaving 16 bases between them. Here the CDR3 DNA reads TGTGCCTGTTCCAGGGGTGGAGGGACTGAAGCTTTCTTT. It translates to CACSRGGGTEAFF.

V is TRBV25-1 and J is TRBJ2-5; 10 bases are shared with TRBD1. The V segment lost 3 bases and the J segment 5 bases; nucleotides outside the gene matches: 9. The CDR3 is 16 amino acids. Germline values: CDR1 MGHDK, CDR2 SYGVNS. CDR3 nucleotides: TGTGCCAGCAGTGAGGAGGACAGGGGGTTTGGGGAGACCCAGTACTTC. This gives the protein CASSEEDRGFGETQYF.

The rearrangement links TRBV5-6 to TRBJ1-5; perhaps TRBD1 as D (6 bases). Germline V gene data show CDR1 as SGHDT and CDR2 as YYEEEE. Trimming pared 2 bases from V and 4 bases from J, leaving 13 bases between. The CDR3 contains 15 residues. The CDR3, as DNA: TGTGCCAGCAGCTTAGGGGGGCCGGAGAATCAGCCCCAGCATTTT. It is translated as CASSLGGPENQPQHF.

The CDR3 protein is CASSLQSSTDTQYF. CDR3 bases: TGTGCCAGCAGCTTACAATCGAGCACAGATACGCAGTATTTT. V is TRBV7-3 and J is TRBJ2-3; D unclear. This CDR3 is built from 14 residues. The germline gives CDR1 SGHTA, CDR2 FQGTGA. V was clipped by 2 bases and J by 0 bases, with 6 bases between them.

This rearrangement joins TRBV30 to TRBJ2-5; 7 nucleotides match TRBD1. Germline V gene data show CDR1 as GTSNPN and CDR2 as SVGIG (reference sequence). Losses at the gene ends were 1 base for V and 4 bases for J; bases not matched to a gene: 9. The CDR3 has 15 residues. The CDR3 protein is CAWSALTGQGETQYF. The CDR3, as DNA: TGTGCCTGGAGTGCGTTGACAGGGCAGGGAGAGACCCAGTACTTC.

The V call is TRBV6-5, the J call TRBJ2-5; 9 bases align to TRBD1. Germline CDR1 MNHEY, CDR2 SVGAGI. This CDR3 is 15 amino acids long. Germline trimming cut 2 bases from V and 0 bases from J; bases unmatched to any gene: 1. The DNA for the CDR3 is TGTGCCAGCAGTTACGGACAGGGGTACCAAGAGACCCAGTACTTC. Protein product: CASSYGQGYQETQYF.

The gene calls are TRBV27 and TRBJ1-2; unclear D gene. The CDR3 loop spans 15 amino acids. V was pared by 4 bases and J by 2 bases, with 14 bases between. Germline-derived CDR1 and CDR2 are MNHEY and SMNVEV (reference sequence). The CDR3, as DNA: TGTGCCAGCAGTTCCCATAACTCCAACAACTATGGCTACACCTTC. This codes for CASSSHNSNNYGYTF.

The chain links TRBV11-1 to TRBJ2-3; the D gene is possibly TRBD2 (6 bases). The ends were cut back, 7 bases at V and 1 base at J, with 12 bases in the middle. Germline CDR1 SGHAT, CDR2 FQDESV (reference sequence). The CDR3 has 14 residues. The CDR3 DNA is TGTGCCAGCACCCCGCGGGAAGGCACAGATACGCAGTATTTT. Protein sequence: CASTPREGTDTQYF.

The chain has TRBV11-3 and TRBJ1-1, with D hard to call. The CDR3 spans 13 residues. V was clipped by 1 base and J by 11 bases, with 14 bases between them. Germline CDR1 reads SGHNT; CDR2 reads YENEEA. In DNA, the CDR3 is TGTGCCAGCAGCTTAGGGGTCGGGTACGAGGCTTTCTTT. Protein product: CASSLGVGYEAFF.

The J gene is TRBJ2-6, the V gene TRBV7-6, with unresolved D. V lost 3 bases to trimming and J lost 0 bases, with 0 bases between them. Germline-derived CDR1 and CDR2 are SGHVS and FNYEAQ. The CDR3 totals 13 residues. CDR3 region: CASSFSGANVLTF. In DNA form, the CDR3 reads TGTGCCAGCAGCTTCTCTGGGGCCAACGTCCTGACTTTC.

This rearrangement joins TRBV6-6 to TRBJ2-7; D not certain. The CDR3 consists of 12 residues. Germline lookup yields CDR1 MNHNY and CDR2 SVGAGI (reference sequence). Trimming took 6 bases from V and 1 from J, leaving 7 bases between them. The CDR3 loop reads CASSFSSYEQYF. DNA for the CDR3: TGTGCCAGCAGCTTCAGTTCCTACGAGCAGTACTTC.

With respect to this clone: Other DNA sequences in the sample encode the same CDR3. CDR3 in DNA: TGTGCCAGCAGCTTAGATCCGGGGGCCGGGGGAGAGACCCAGTACTTC. Amino acids: CASSLDPGAGGETQYF. This rearrangement joins TRBV11-2 to TRBJ2-5; D is tentatively TRBD1 or TRBD2 (6 bases each). The V gene lost 0 bases and the J gene lost 4 bases, with 15 bases spanning the gap. Germline V gene data show CDR1 as SGHAT and CDR2 as FQNNGV. The CDR3 consists of 16 residues.

The V and J genes are TRBV7-9 and TRBJ1-2; TRBD1 agrees at 7 bases. This CDR3 is 16 amino acids long. Germline loops: CDR1 SEHNR, CDR2 FQNEAQ (reference sequence). Germline trimming cut 2 bases from V and 0 bases from J; bases unmatched to any gene: 6. Here the CDR3 DNA reads TGTGCCAGCAGCTTAATATTTACAGGGGCTAACTATGGCTACACCTTC. Protein sequence: CASSLIFTGANYGYTF.

This sequence joins TRBV7-8 and TRBJ2-5; D may match TRBD1 or TRBD2 (5 bases each). CDR1 is SGHVS and CDR2 is FQNEAQ in the germline V gene. The V end was cut by 1 base, the J end by 7 bases, with 13 bases between. CDR3 length equals 14 residues. The CDR3 DNA is TGTGCCAGCAGCTTAGTTGCAGGGAGCGGGACCCAGTACTTC. This sequence encodes CASSLVAGSGTQYF.

The chain joins TRBV5-1 to TRBJ1-2; D is perhaps TRBD1 (5 bases). V was shortened by 6 bases and J by 0 bases, with 9 bases between the two germline ends. There are 13 residues in the CDR3. Germline V lookup: CDR1 SGHRS, CDR2 YFSETQ. CDR3 DNA: TGCGCCAGCACAGGGACGGCTAACTATGGCTACACCTTC. This gives the protein CASTGTANYGYTF.

The chain recombines TRBV18 with TRBJ2-2; either TRBD1 or TRBD2 may supply D (5 bases each). The germline V gene encodes CDR1 KGHSH and CDR2 LQKENI. Trimming took off 6 bases at V and 2 bases at J, with 13 bases between the two ends. This CDR3 is built from 15 residues. CDR3 in amino acids: CASSQRGGNTGELFF. CDR3 DNA sequence: TGTGCCAGCTCCCAACGGGGCGGAAACACCGGGGAGCTGTTTTTT.

This chain joins TRBV2 and TRBJ1-5; D remains ambiguous. The CDR3 length is 11 residues. Looked up from germline, CDR1 is SNHLY and CDR2 is FYNNEI. Between the trimmed V and J ends, which lost 1 base and 13 bases, there was a span of 8 bases. The chain's CDR3 is CASSEGGKQHF. As DNA, the CDR3 is TGTGCCAGCAGTGAAGGGGGTAAGCAGCATTTT.

The chain recombines TRBV7-2 with TRBJ1-2; 8 nucleotides align to TRBD1. CDR3 size: 14 residues. The V and J ends lost 4 bases and 8 bases, in that order; junction bases with no gene match: 9. Germline V CDR1 and CDR2: SGHTA, FQGNSA. CDR3 region: CASSWGQALGGYTF. The CDR3 coding sequence is TGTGCCAGCAGCTGGGGACAGGCGCTGGGCGGCTACACCTTC.

The V call is TRBV7-3, the J call TRBJ2-2, with D perhaps given as TRBD1 or TRBD2 (6 bases each). The germline V gene encodes CDR1 SGHTA and CDR2 FQGTGA. CDR3 length: 16 amino acids. V was trimmed by 5 bases and J by 2 bases, leaving 15 bases between them. CDR3 nucleotide sequence: TGTGCCAGCAGCCGACGGGGGACATACAACACCGGGGAGCTGTTTTTT. Translation gives CASSRRGTYNTGELFF.